Presented here are 16 T cell receptor beta chains from one specimen sequenced in a study of CD8 T cells in Susac syndrome. RNA, at roughly 0.5 to 1 ug, was reverse transcribed with random hexamers. TCRdb redid the calling of the immunoSEQ multiplex PCR reads with MiXCR, one entry per CDR3 protein. The sample includes 75,000 to 95,000 distinct CDR3 sequences, about 95% of them seen just once. Sequenced input: CD8+ T cells from PBMCs. The receptors come from a human donor with Susac syndrome.

This chain joins TRBV20-1 and TRBJ2-7, with 7 bases lining up with TRBD1. In germline, CDR1 is DFQATT, CDR2 SNEGSKA (reference sequence). Trimming removed 1 base from V and 3 bases from J; junction bases left unmatched: 6. This CDR3 contains 14 residues. In nucleotides, the CDR3 is TGCAGTGCTAGAGTACTCCGGGACAGCTACGAGCAGTACTTC. Encoded protein: CSARVLRDSYEQYF.

The chain links TRBV5-1 to TRBJ1-1; TRBD1 matches at 8 bases. The CDR3 has 14 amino acids. Germline V gene lookup returns CDR1 SGHRS and CDR2 YFSETQ. V was clipped by 0 bases and J by 6 bases; unmatched bases: 4. The CDR3 nucleotides are TGCGCCAGCAGCTTGGCAGGGGGCGAGGCTGAAGCTTTCTTT. This translates into CASSLAGGEAEAFF.

The J gene is TRBJ1-2, the V gene TRBV5-1, with D maybe TRBD1 (6 bases). This CDR3 contains 16 residues. In germline, CDR1 is SGHRS, CDR2 YFSETQ. The V end was cut by 4 bases, the J end by 2 bases, with 18 bases between. The CDR3 DNA reads as TGCGCCAGCAGCGGAGGGTCACAGGGAGCGAACTATGGCTACACCTTC. Its protein is CASSGGSQGANYGYTF. Full variable domain (remainder filled in from reference TRBV5-1 and TRBJ1-2): KAGVTQTPRYLIKTRGQQVTLSCSPISGHRSVSWYQQTPGQGLQFLFEYFSETQRNKGNFPGRFSGRQFSNSRSEMNVSTLELGDSALYLCASSGGSQGANYGYTFGSGTRLTVV.

J is TRBJ2-1 and V is TRBV4-3; D is unresolved. Trimming took 1 base from V and 8 from J, leaving 12 bases between them. From germline, CDR1 is LGHNA and CDR2 YSLEER. The length of the CDR3 is 14 residues. The CDR3 DNA reads as TGCGCCAGCAGCCAAGGATCTAGTTTAGATGAGCAGTTCTTC. It translates to CASSQGSSLDEQFF.

This chain connects TRBV20-1 to TRBJ2-3, with 10 bases that match TRBD2. CDR1 and CDR2 (germline): DFQATT, SNEGSKA (reference sequence). This CDR3 has 15 residues. The V gene end was trimmed by 0 bases and the J gene end by 7 bases; junction bases not matched to a gene: 7. The CDR3 is CSARDASGGGYTQYF. The CDR3 DNA is TGCAGTGCTAGAGATGCCAGCGGGGGGGGCTATACGCAGTATTTT.

This chain links TRBV30 with TRBJ1-2, with 8 positions matching TRBD1. Germline CDR1 reads GTSNPN; CDR2 reads SVGIG (reference sequence). This CDR3 is 14 amino acids long. V gave up 1 base and J gave up 2 bases; unmatched junction bases: 3. Here the CDR3 DNA reads TGTGCCTGGAGTGGGAGACAGGGGAACTATGGCTACACCTTC. Translation: CAWSGRQGNYGYTF.

The chain carries TRBV21-1 and TRBJ2-7; the D segment call TRBD1 is taken from the table without a DNA check. TRBV21-1 is a pseudogene. The CDR3 runs 16 residues. The CDR3 protein is CASAQNLRGPSYEQYF. CDR3 DNA: TGTGCCAGCGCCCAAAACCTGCGGGGGCCCTCCTACGAGCAGTACTTC.

The chain has TRBV5-6 and TRBJ1-2; D unresolved. The V gene lost 4 bases and the J gene lost 4 bases, with 14 bases spanning the gap. The CDR3 is made up of 14 amino acids. Germline V lookup: CDR1 SGHDT, CDR2 YYEEEE. CDR3 sequence: CASSPAEDFYGYTF. In nucleotides, the CDR3 is TGTGCCAGCAGCCCTGCAGAGGACTTCTATGGCTACACCTTC.

The rearrangement links TRBV12-3 or TRBV12-4 to TRBJ2-2, with D tentatively TRBD1 (6 bases). The CDR3 sequence is 15 residues long. Trimming took 4 bases from V and 4 from J, leaving 13 bases between them. The CDR3 region is CASSSWGLGTGELFF. The CDR3 nucleotides read TGTGCCAGCAGTTCCTGGGGGCTGGGCACCGGGGAGCTGTTTTTT.

The rearrangement links TRBV7-9 to TRBJ1-1; D remains ambiguous. Germline V lookup: CDR1 SEHNR, CDR2 FQNEAQ (reference sequence). V was cut by 5 bases and J by 7 bases, with 11 bases left in between. The length of the CDR3 is 12 residues. The CDR3 DNA follows: TGTGCCAGCAGCCAAATCGCCCTTGAAGCTTTCTTT. Its protein is CASSQIALEAFF.

This chain uses TRBV28 with TRBJ2-5; 9 positions match TRBD1. The trim removed 5 bases at V and 3 bases at J, leaving 7 bases unmatched. The length of the CDR3 is 15 residues. Germline V gene data show CDR1 as MDHEN and CDR2 as SYDVKM. The CDR3 here is CASSLPRDREETQYF. CDR3 DNA sequence: TGTGCCAGCAGTCTCCCCCGGGACAGGGAAGAGACCCAGTACTTC.

The gene calls are TRBV5-4 and TRBJ2-5; 11 nucleotides align to TRBD2. The CDR3 is 16 residues long. The V gene end was trimmed by 0 bases and the J gene end by 1 base; junction bases not matched to a gene: 2. CDR1 SGHNT and CDR2 YYREEE come from the germline V gene (reference sequence). Here the CDR3 DNA reads TGTGCCAGCAGCTTGGGGGGACTAGCGGCCCAAGAGACCCAGTACTTC. As protein: CASSLGGLAAQETQYF.

The V and J genes are TRBV30 and TRBJ2-5; D perhaps matches TRBD1 (5 bases). The V gene lost 5 bases and the J gene lost 1 base, with 11 bases spanning the gap. CDR1 and CDR2 from the germline V gene are GTSNPN and SVGIG (reference sequence). The CDR3 runs to 13 residues. The CDR3 is CAWAQASQETQYF. CDR3 DNA sequence: TGTGCCTGGGCACAGGCTAGCCAAGAGACCCAGTACTTC.

The chain is built from TRBV14 and TRBJ1-2; D is uncertain. Trimming cost V 0 bases and J 0 bases, with 11 bases left between them. The germline gives CDR1 SGHDN, CDR2 FVKESK. The CDR3 contains 16 residues. The CDR3 sequence is CASSQELIVSNYGYTF. The CDR3 coding sequence is TGTGCCAGCAGCCAAGAGCTAATTGTCTCTAACTATGGCTACACCTTC.

The sample holds one count of this clonotype. The genes are TRBV13 and TRBJ2-7; the D gene is possibly TRBD2 (6 bases). This CDR3 region has 15 residues. The germline V and J ends were trimmed by 5 bases and 1 base, with 15 bases remaining between them. Germline CDR1 reads PRHDT; CDR2 reads FYEKMQ (reference sequence). The CDR3 bases are TGTGCCAGCAGCCCCCGGTCGGGACTTTCCTACGAGCAGTACTTC. Translated: CASSPRSGLSYEQYF.

This rearrangement joins TRBV6-5 to TRBJ1-4; D perhaps matches TRBD1 (6 bases). The germline V gene has CDR1 MNHEY and CDR2 SVGAGI. The CDR3 is 14 amino acids. The V and J ends lost 6 bases and 4 bases respectively, with 12 bases between them. The CDR3 region has the DNA TGTGCCAGCAGCCAAAGGGGGTTTAATGAAAAACTGTTTTTT. Residues: CASSQRGFNEKLFF.